The rows below give T cell receptor beta chains drawn from one sample of a study of radiotherapy plus CTLA-4 blockade in lung cancer. Sequencing was performed with immunoSEQ multiplex PCR; in TCRdb, only in-frame clones are kept and a portion is missing. The table lists 110,000 or so clones, roughly 80% of them singletons. Sequences were derived from peripheral blood, sampled from a patient treated with radiotherapy plus ipilimumab. These receptors all come from a human donor with non-small cell lung cancer who had a partial response to radiotherapy plus ipilimumab. Both conserved end residues are part of each CDR3. A D gene is named only where the DNA matches it firmly. Part of the rows lack a size; the others show once, few, many or a class for expanded clones.

abundance	j_gene	d_gene	len	v_gene	CDR3nt	CDR3aa
few	TRBJ2-2	-	15	TRBV19	TGTGCCAGTAGGGAGAATATCGCGAACACCGGGGAGCTGTTTTTT	CASRENIANTGELFF
-	TRBJ1-2	-	15	TRBV7-2	TGTGCCAGCAGCTTAGCGCGGGGGGAGGGCTATGGCTACACCTTC	CASSLARGEGYGYTF
-	TRBJ2-3	-	14	TRBV5-1	TGCGCCAGCAGCTTGGTGTTGGGCGAAGATACGCAGTATTTT	CASSLVLGEDTQYF
-	TRBJ1-4	TRBD1	15	TRBV5-1	TGCGCCAGCAGCCTGACAGGGGTGGCTAATGAAAAACTGTTTTTT	CASSLTGVANEKLFF
-	TRBJ2-2	-	15	TRBV9	TGTGCCAGCAGCGTAGAGGTCAGGTCTCAAGGGGAGCTGTTTTTT	CASSVEVRSQGELFF
-	TRBJ2-7	TRBD1	17	TRBV18	TGTGCCAGCTCACCCTACCCTGCGGGACAGGGACCCTACGAGCAGTACTTC	CASSPYPAGQGPYEQYF
-	TRBJ2-5	-	12	TRBV6-5	TGTGCCACACAAAAAGGGAGGGAGACCCAGTACTTC	CATQKGRETQYF
-	TRBJ2-5	TRBD2	14	TRBV10-3	TGTGCCATCAGTGACCTAGCGGGGAGGGAGACCCAGTACTTC	CAISDLAGRETQYF
-	TRBJ1-5	-	15	TRBV27	TGTGCCAGCAGTTTATCCGCCCAGAGCAATCAGCCCCAGCATTTT	CASSLSAQSNQPQHF
-	TRBJ1-5	-	12	TRBV6-1	TGTGCCAGCACGGTTAGCAATCAGCCCCAGCATTTT	CASTVSNQPQHF
once	TRBJ1-5	-	15	TRBV5-1	TGCGCCAGCAGCTTGGAGTCGGGGAGAAATCAGCCCCAGCATTTT	CASSLESGRNQPQHF
-	TRBJ1-5	-	12	TRBV27	TGTGCCAGCAGTTTCCGTAATCAGCCCCAGCATTTT	CASSFRNQPQHF
-	TRBJ2-3	-	16	TRBV28	TGTGCCAGCACATCTACGAGGGTCCGTAGGGCGGATACGCAGTATTTT	CASTSTRVRRADTQYF
-	TRBJ2-2	-	18	TRBV4-2	TGTGCCAGCAGCCAAGGACCTGGGGGCAATCCAGTATCCGGGGAGCTGTTTTTT	CASSQGPGGNPVSGELFF
-	TRBJ1-1	TRBD1	13	TRBV18	TGTGCCAGCTCACCTCCGGACAGGGTAGAGGCTTTCTTT	CASSPPDRVEAFF
-	TRBJ2-2	-	15	TRBV19	TGTGCCAGTACTAAACAGGGAGCCTTGGGCGGGGAGCTGTTTTTT	CASTKQGALGGELFF
once	TRBJ1-1	TRBD1	13	TRBV2	TGTGCCAGCAGGGACAGGGTGGGAACTGAAGCTTTCTTT	CASRDRVGTEAFF
-	TRBJ1-3	-	15	TRBV7-8	TGTGCCAGCCATCGACAGGCAGCCGATGGGAACACCATATATTTT	CASHRQAADGNTIYF
-	TRBJ1-3	-	14	TRBV6-1	TGTGCCAGCAGTCCGACCAGGGCTGGAAACACCATATATTTT	CASSPTRAGNTIYF
-	TRBJ1-2	-	15	TRBV6-5	TGTGCCAGCAGTTACTCGTACAGAAAAAAATATGGCTACACCTTC	CASSYSYRKKYGYTF
-	TRBJ1-1	TRBD1	11	TRBV6-5	TGTGCCAGCAGCACGACAGGGGAAGCTTTCTTT	CASSTTGEAFF
-	TRBJ2-2	TRBD1	16	TRBV5-1	TGCGCCAGCAGCTTGGGGACAGGGGGAAACACCGGGGAGCTGTTTTTT	CASSLGTGGNTGELFF
-	TRBJ2-7	TRBD2	16	TRBV7-8	TGTGCCAGCAGCTCTCTCCTGGGACTAGGAGGGCTCGAGCAGTACTTC	CASSSLLGLGGLEQYF
-	TRBJ1-1	TRBD1	15	TRBV4-3	TGCGCCAGCAGCCATGGGGACAGCATGAACACTGAAGCTTTCTTT	CASSHGDSMNTEAFF